The entry below describes one T cell receptor (beta chain). These data belong to a study of response to subunit inactivated influenza vaccine. TCRdb processed the RT-PCR reads anew with MiXCR; each CDR3 protein has one entry. The sample consists of roughly 550,000 distinct CDR3 sequences, 20% to 25% of them appearing once. These data were likewise used in another study, on T cells expressing NK-cell markers. From that study: The cDNA for TCR beta came from 5'RACE template switching with UMIs. Sorted CD3+CD56+NKG2C+, CD3+CD56+NKG2C- and CD3+CD56-NKG2C+ T cells provided the TCR beta repertoires. A handful of donors likewise had their CD3+CD56-NKG2C+ fraction led by these clonotypes.

This clonotype was obtained from a man aged 45-60 years who received an inactivated influenza vaccine. This material consisted of CD4+ T cells sorted from PBMCs, taken 11 to 12 days after vaccination.

CDR3 sequence (DNA): TGTGCCAGCCGGACAGGGGGTAGATTGGAGACCCAGTACTTC. Translated, it gives CASRTGGRLETQYF. This chain uses TRBV6-2 or TRBV6-3 with TRBJ2-5, with 10 bases lining up with TRBD1. This CDR3 contains 14 residues. The ends lost 8 bases at V and 5 bases at J; junction bases unmatched: 8. Germline CDR1 MNHEY, CDR2 SVGEGT.